This TCR beta chain was recorded in a study of T cell responses to AZD1222 COVID-19 vaccine (dated by TCRdb to the early 2020s). Context from the whole study: AZD1222 recipients with second doses at about 4 weeks or about 12 weeks were pooled, because spike-specific TCR depth and breadth did not differ between schedules. A total of just over 230 trial participants underwent TCR sequencing, of whom 200 to 220 received two doses of AZD1222 and around 25 received two doses of the MenACWY control vaccine. Enrollment into the trials was organized by age into subgroups of 18-55, 56-69 and 70-plus years, and those subgroups contained roughly 150, 30 and 60 TCR-sequenced participants, respectively. The study at large found these results: Participants were mostly white British and included more females than males, and it was suggested by the authors that clonal diversity may have been underestimated. Spike-specific TCR breadth and depth rose significantly after two AZD1222 doses compared with day 0 and with MenACWY recipients. Epitopes outside the regions mutated in the B.1.351 and B.1.1.7 variants were reportedly recognized by nearly half of the unique spike-specific TCRs. CD4 TCRs associated with the vaccine covered the entire spike protein, and the dominant responses were in regions 160-218 and 743-854. Conclusions about previously exposed vaccinees were limited because only a handful of AZD1222 recipients were SARS-CoV-2 seropositive at baseline. The 56-69-year group was small, and its depth increase did not reach significance, likely because of low power. No day 14 peak-response samples were available, so repertoires were characterized only after the peak T cell response.

According to the germline V gene, CDR1 reads SGHRS and CDR2 reads YFSETQ. V is cut by 2 bases and J by 2 bases, and the space between the germline ends is 8 bases. From cysteine to phenylalanine, the CDR3 is 13 amino acids long. Left in the record is the CDR3 DNA by itself, 39 bases read in frame from the first base. What this sample's time point label stands for: baseline before first vaccination. Samples from vaccinated people were obtained from the UK trials COV001 and COV002, which included a single-blind randomized controlled phase 2/3 trial of AZD1222 (ChAdOx1 nCoV-19) in healthy adults. For TCRbeta chain sequencing, PBMC samples were collected from trial participants at day 0 and at day 28 after the second dose. Concerning this clone itself: Its antigen is still unknown. One base away there is no much larger clone; base qualities are not given.

The CDR3 regions of human TCRbeta chains were analyzed by immunosequencing. For the original study's pipeline: Repertoire TCRs were checked for matches against a reference library of SARS-CoV-2-specific TCRs that had been generated using the MIRA antigen-specificity platform. Breadth was defined as the fraction of unique TCRs that were SARS-CoV-2-associated. Depth was defined as the fraction of total T cells that were SARS-CoV-2-associated. Using the MIRA data, each spike-specific TCR was assigned both to the spike region to which the TCR was reactive and to a CD4 or CD8 class. Log10-transformed breadth and depth values were compared by one-way ANOVA with Sidak's multiple comparisons tests. TCRdb's version of the immuneACCESS table is confined to in-frame rearrangements and falls short of the full clone set. An unresolved V gene accounts for under half of the shortfall where checked; the remainder is of unknown origin. The V and J calls and the clone size are those of that table, but D and trimming were determined from the DNA. This sample holds approximately 120,000 clones; roughly 90% were observed only once. The ten largest clones capture 4% to 5.5% of the sample.

This sequence uses TRBV5-1 and TRBJ2-7; the D gene remains uncertain. The specimen was peripheral blood, collected on day 0 of AZD1222 vaccination. This clonotype originated in an adult in good health. The CDR3 corresponds to CASSFGLPYEQYF. The bases read TGCGCCAGCAGCTTTGGTCTACCCTACGAGCAGTACTTC.